What follows are 22 T cell receptor beta chains derived from one specimen sequenced in a study of blood T cell repertoires in COVID-19. This table comes from immunoSEQ multiplex PCR, and its TCRdb copy is limited to in-frame clones, with some not included. The sample yields 300,000 to 400,000 clones, roughly 88% seen once. The source material was PBMCs or T cells enriched from blood (not recorded which). Receptors were obtained from a young man who had recovered from COVID-19.

The rearrangement links TRBV7-9 to TRBJ1-2; the match to TRBD1 covers 9 bases. The CDR3 covers 16 residues. Germline V gene lookup returns CDR1 SEHNR and CDR2 FQNEAQ (reference sequence). V trimming: 1 base; J trimming: 2 bases; junction bases outside the gene matches: 5. CDR3 coding DNA: TGTGCCAGCAGCTTAGGGGGGACAGGGAGCAACTATGGCTACACCTTC. It specifies CASSLGGTGSNYGYTF.

The rearrangement joins TRBV11-2 to TRBJ2-3, with D possibly TRBD1 on 6 matching bases. Deletions cut 3 bases from V and 1 base from J, with 17 bases between. Per germline, CDR1 SGHAT and CDR2 FQNNGV. This CDR3 is 17 amino acids long. CDR3 region: CASSFEGQLRGTDTQYF. The CDR3 nucleotides read TGTGCCAGCAGCTTTGAAGGACAGCTCCGCGGCACAGATACGCAGTATTTT.

The chain combines TRBV12-3 or TRBV12-4 with TRBJ1-1; 8 nucleotides agree with TRBD1. With 6 bases clipped from V and 6 bases from J, the junction kept 6 bases outside the gene matches. CDR3 length: 13 residues. The CDR3 region is CASRVGQGAEAFF. DNA for the CDR3: TGTGCCAGCAGGGTTGGACAGGGCGCTGAAGCTTTCTTT.

V usage is TRBV2 and J usage is TRBJ1-2; a possible D gene is TRBD1 (6 bases). Germline values: CDR1 SNHLY, CDR2 FYNNEI. The CDR3 spans 15 residues. V was pared by 5 bases and J by 8 bases, with 21 bases between. The CDR3 protein is CASSTYPRRQGGYTF. DNA for the CDR3: TGTGCCAGCAGTACCTACCCCCGACGGCAGGGGGGCTACACCTTC. The whole variable domain, filled in from reference TRBV2 and TRBJ1-2, reads EPEVTQTPSHQVTQMGQEVILRCVPISNHLYFYWYRQILGQKVEFLVSFYNNEISEKSEIFDDQFSVERPDGSNFTLKIRSTKLEDSAMYFCASSTYPRRQGGYTFGSGTRLTVV.

The J gene is TRBJ1-4, the V gene TRBV4-2; D is unresolved. Germline CDR1 LGHNA, CDR2 YNFKEQ. The V and J ends lost 0 bases and 4 bases respectively, with 9 bases between them. CDR3 size: 15 residues. In DNA form, the CDR3 reads TGTGCCAGCAGCCAAGATCTCGGGTTTAATGAAAAACTGTTTTTT. Protein sequence: CASSQDLGFNEKLFF.

The gene calls are TRBV5-5 and TRBJ2-5, with 10 bases fitting TRBD1. The germline V gene encodes CDR1 SGHKS and CDR2 YYEKEE (reference sequence). The CDR3 is 15 residues long. V trimming: 3 bases; J trimming: 9 bases; junction bases outside the gene matches: 11. For the CDR3, the DNA is TGTGCCAGCAGCTGGGATGGGGACAGGGGTTTAGCCCAGTACTTC. It specifies CASSWDGDRGLAQYF. Based on the CDR3 plus reference TRBV5-5 and TRBJ2-5, the full variable domain is DAGVTQSPTHLIKTRGQQVTLRCSPISGHKSVSWYQQVLGQGPQFIFQYYEKEERGRGNFPDRFSARQFPNYSSELNVNALLLGDSALYLCASSWDGDRGLAQYFGPGTRLLVL.

V and J are TRBV23-1 and TRBJ2-7; 8 positions agree with TRBD1. TRBV23-1 qualifies as an ORF whose function is uncertain. There are 16 residues in the CDR3. With 4 bases clipped from V and 0 bases from J, the junction kept 8 bases outside the gene matches. The CDR3 coding sequence is TGCGCCAGCAGTCTCCAAACCGGGACAGGCTCCTACGAGCAGTACTTC. This translates into CASSLQTGTGSYEQYF.

The V gene is TRBV5-1, the J gene TRBJ1-1; D call uncertain. Looked up from germline, CDR1 is SGHRS and CDR2 is YFSETQ. Trimming shortened V by 1 base and J by 1 base, and 8 bases separated the two germline ends. The CDR3 covers 14 residues. In DNA form, the CDR3 reads TGCGCCAGCAGCTTGACACCTGAGAACACTGAAGCTTTCTTT. Translating it yields CASSLTPENTEAFF.

The chain joins TRBV10-3 to TRBJ1-5; 9 nucleotides line up with TRBD1. In germline, CDR1 is ENHRY, CDR2 SYGVKD. J was trimmed by 5 bases and V by 4 bases; bases with no gene match: 3. The CDR3 spans 14 residues. This chain's CDR3 is CAISGGQGHQPQHF. The CDR3 DNA reads TGTGCCATCAGTGGGGGACAGGGACATCAGCCCCAGCATTTT.

The chain joins TRBV11-1 to TRBJ2-1; tentative D call: TRBD1 (6 bases). Trimming left V 1 base short and J 2 bases short, with 12 bases between. Germline CDR1 reads SGHAT; CDR2 reads FQDESV (reference sequence). This CDR3 region has 16 residues. The CDR3 spells CASSLEQGPAYNEQFF. CDR3 nucleotides: TGTGCCAGCAGCTTAGAACAGGGCCCAGCCTACAATGAGCAGTTCTTC.

The CDR3 is CTSSLSDSYYHPRSQETQYF. CDR3 sequence (DNA): TGCACCAGCAGCCTTTCTGACAGCTATTACCATCCTCGAAGCCAAGAGACCCAGTACTTC. The rearrangement joins TRBV1 to TRBJ2-5; TRBD1 is the table's D call and was not checked against the DNA. TRBV1 has pseudogene status. This CDR3 region has 20 residues.

V gene TRBV27 combines with J gene TRBJ2-3; D may be TRBD2 (7 bases). From germline, CDR1 is MNHEY and CDR2 SMNVEV (reference sequence). V was pared by 6 bases and J by 5 bases, with 15 bases between. The CDR3 has 14 residues. The chain's CDR3 is CASSDGGPEDTQYF. The CDR3 DNA reads TGTGCCAGCAGCGACGGGGGGCCTGAAGATACGCAGTATTTT.

This clone occurred a few times. This sequence joins TRBV7-8 and TRBJ2-7, with TRBD1 matching 9 bases. Germline V gene lookup returns CDR1 SGHVS and CDR2 FQNEAQ. This CDR3 contains 17 residues. V lost 4 bases, J lost 5 bases, and 15 bases stayed unmatched. In DNA, the CDR3 is TGTGCCAGCAGCTCCAGAGAGGCGGACAGGGGCTTTGACGAGCAGTACTTC. As protein: CASSSREADRGFDEQYF.

The J gene is TRBJ1-5, the V gene TRBV3-1 (or the pseudogene TRBV3-2); D is possibly TRBD1 (6 bases). The germline CDR1 and CDR2 sequences are LGHDT and YNNKEL (reference sequence). The CDR3 has 18 amino acids. V was trimmed by 1 base and J by 0 bases, leaving 16 bases between them. CDR3 sequence (DNA): TGTGCCAGCAGCCAAGGGACGGAGGGGGACTATAGCAATCAGCCCCAGCATTTT. It yields the protein CASSQGTEGDYSNQPQHF.

The table lists this clone with a count of one. This chain uses TRBV29-1 with TRBJ2-7; maybe TRBD1 (6 bases). V lost 0 bases and J lost 2, with 11 bases in between. Germline V gene data show CDR1 as SQVTM and CDR2 as ANQGSEA. The CDR3 contains 14 residues. The CDR3 DNA is TGCAGCGTTGAAGACAGGGGCAAAACCTACGAGCAGTACTTC. Translated, it gives CSVEDRGKTYEQYF.

This sequence joins TRBV6-5 and TRBJ1-2; no reliable D call. The V end lost 0 bases, the J end lost 3 bases, and 11 bases lay between the germline ends. The CDR3 runs 15 residues. Germline values: CDR1 MNHEY, CDR2 SVGAGI. CDR3 sequence: CASSYSRGFHYGYTF. In nucleotides, the CDR3 is TGTGCCAGCAGTTACTCACGAGGATTCCACTATGGCTACACCTTC.

V is TRBV9 and J is TRBJ2-7; 7 bases align to TRBD1. The CDR3 is 15 residues long. The trim removed 2 bases at V and 2 bases at J, leaving 7 bases unmatched. From germline, CDR1 is SGDLS and CDR2 YYNGEE. CDR3 protein: CASSVSGQIPYEQYF. In nucleotides, the CDR3 is TGTGCCAGCAGCGTCTCGGGACAGATCCCCTACGAGCAGTACTTC.

The chain couples TRBV28 to TRBJ1-2; a weak D match, TRBD1 (5 bases). Deletions cut 8 bases from V and 4 bases from J, with 17 bases between. The CDR3 is 14 amino acids. CDR1 and CDR2 (germline): MDHEN, SYDVKM. CDR3 nucleotides: TGTGCCAGCGCCGGTGGGGCCCAGTTCTATGGCTACACCTTC. The encoded protein is CASAGGAQFYGYTF.

V and J are TRBV25-1 and TRBJ1-2; a weak D match, TRBD1 (5 bases). Germline assignment: CDR1 MGHDK and CDR2 SYGVNS. Between the trimmed V and J ends, which lost 2 bases and 8 bases, there was a span of 18 bases. CDR3 length: 15 residues. CDR3 sequence reads: CASSERQGMEYGYTF. In DNA, the CDR3 is TGTGCCAGCAGTGAACGGCAGGGTATGGAGTACGGCTACACCTTC.

V usage is TRBV19 and J usage is TRBJ1-2, with 8 bases fitting TRBD1. CDR1 is LNHDA, CDR2 SQIVND, per germline (reference sequence). The CDR3 covers 16 residues. Germline trimming cut 3 bases from V and 0 bases from J; bases unmatched to any gene: 6. The DNA of the CDR3 is TGTGCCAGTAGTATCCTGACAGGGGACGCTAACTATGGCTACACCTTC. This encodes CASSILTGDANYGYTF.

The chain joins TRBV3-1 (or the pseudogene TRBV3-2) to TRBJ2-3, with 7 bases identical to TRBD2. CDR3 length: 17 amino acids. The V segment lost 3 bases and the J segment 4 bases; nucleotides outside the gene matches: 13. Germline V gene lookup returns CDR1 LGHDT and CDR2 YNNKEL (reference sequence). For the CDR3, the DNA is TGTGCCAGCAGCCAGGCTCCCTCGCGGGGGAGCTCAGATACGCAGTATTTT. It is translated as CASSQAPSRGSSDTQYF.

The chain joins TRBV28 to TRBJ2-7, with D perhaps matching TRBD2 (6 bases). Germline V gene data show CDR1 as MDHEN and CDR2 as SYDVKM. There are 13 residues in the CDR3. Trimming pared 8 bases from V and 3 bases from J, leaving 14 bases between. For the CDR3, the DNA is TGTGCCAGCGGAACGGGGGTACTCTACGAGCAGTACTTC. Translation: CASGTGVLYEQYF.